These 24 T cell receptor beta chains came from one sample sequenced in a study of Ad26.COV2.S vaccination and SARS-CoV-2 variants. TCRdb's copy holds only in-frame clones and misses some; the assay was immunoSEQ multiplex PCR. In the table there are about 350,000 clones, approximately 86% of which are singletons. As to treatment: approximately 18 received Ad26.COV2.S at low or high dose, single or two shots; 5 received placebo; per-sample allocation not given. Samples analyzed were those drawn on day 63 after the first vaccine or placebo injection. Sequences were derived from peripheral blood, sampled in a trial of Ad26.COV2.S vaccine versus placebo. These receptors all stem from a person between 18 and 65 years old who received the Ad26.COV2.S COVID-19 vaccine or a placebo.

This clone was picked up one time. The V gene is TRBV28, the J gene TRBJ2-7, with no clear D. Germline CDR1 MDHEN, CDR2 SYDVKM. This CDR3 spans 12 amino acids. Trimming stripped 5 bases from V and 3 bases from J, with 8 bases between. CDR3 bases: TGTGCCAGCAGTCCCGGGTACTACGAGCAGTACTTC. This encodes CASSPGYYEQYF.

V and J are TRBV7-6 and TRBJ2-1; possibly TRBD2 for D (6 bases). The germline CDR1 and CDR2 sequences are SGHVS and FNYEAQ. Trimming took off 7 bases at V and 6 bases at J, with 13 bases between the two ends. The CDR3 is made up of 13 amino acids. The CDR3 DNA sequence: TGTGCCAGCAAGGGACTTGAGGGCAATGAGCAGTTCTTC. Amino acid sequence: CASKGLEGNEQFF.

The chain couples TRBV9 to TRBJ2-2; 9 nucleotides match TRBD1. The CDR3 extends over 14 amino acids. In germline, CDR1 is SGDLS, CDR2 YYNGEE. V shed 4 bases and J 5 bases; nucleotides not matched to a gene: 3. As DNA, the CDR3 is TGTGCCAGCAGCCTAGGGACAGGGACCGGGGAGCTGTTTTTT. It yields the protein CASSLGTGTGELFF.

The J gene is TRBJ2-7, the V gene TRBV10-3; D possibly corresponds to TRBD1 (5 bases). Looked up from germline, CDR1 is ENHRY and CDR2 is SYGVKD. Trimming pared 9 bases from V and 3 bases from J, leaving 15 bases between. The CDR3 runs 13 residues. The CDR3 DNA sequence: TGTGCCATTTCACAGGATCTCGTCTACGAGCAGTACTTC. It translates to CAISQDLVYEQYF.

The genes are TRBV5-6 and TRBJ2-7, with TRBD1 matching over 8 bases. The CDR3 sequence is 14 residues long. Trimming cost V 3 bases and J 5 bases; bases outside gene matches: 7. Germline V gene lookup returns CDR1 SGHDT and CDR2 YYEEEE. The DNA of the CDR3 is TGTGCCAGCAGCTACGGACAGGGTGCCCACGAGCAGTACTTC. Protein: CASSYGQGAHEQYF.

V is TRBV6-6 and J is TRBJ1-5, with 8 positions matching TRBD1. CDR1 MNHNY and CDR2 SVGAGI come from the germline V gene (reference sequence). The CDR3 is 15 amino acids. V lost 6 bases, J lost 6 bases, and 10 bases stayed unmatched. The CDR3 bases are TGTGCCAGCAGCCAGGACAGGGCTGGAGTTCAGCCCCAGCATTTT. Protein product: CASSQDRAGVQPQHF.

This chain uses TRBV5-4 with TRBJ2-7, with 15 bases matching TRBD2. There are 15 residues in the CDR3. The V segment lost 3 bases and the J segment 6 bases; nucleotides outside the gene matches: 4. From germline, CDR1 is SGHNT and CDR2 YYREEE (reference sequence). CDR3 in amino acids: CASSSWGLAGGEQYF. As DNA, the CDR3 is TGTGCCAGCAGCTCATGGGGACTAGCGGGAGGCGAGCAGTACTTC.

The chain employs TRBV21-1 and TRBJ2-2; TRBD1 is the table's D call and was not checked against the DNA. TRBV21-1 is shown as a pseudogene. This CDR3 spans 15 amino acids. For the CDR3, the DNA is TGTGCCAGCAGCGTCCGGGACAGGGGGTGCGGGGAGCTGTTTTTT. Protein: CASSVRDRGCGELFF.

This rearrangement joins TRBV6-6 to TRBJ2-1; 11 nucleotides match TRBD2. This CDR3 comprises 14 residues. Unmatched junction bases numbered 2, after V lost 9 bases and J lost 1 base. Germline loops: CDR1 MNHNY, CDR2 SVGAGI (reference sequence). The DNA of the CDR3 is TGTGCCAGTCGGACTAGCGGGTCCTACAATGAGCAGTTCTTC. It encodes CASRTSGSYNEQFF.

The chain uses TRBV7-2 and TRBJ1-5, with no clear D. Trimming stripped 3 bases from V and 5 bases from J, with 14 bases between. Germline CDR1 is SGHTA and CDR2 is FQGNSA. The CDR3 contains 15 residues. The CDR3 region has the DNA TGTGCCAGCAGCTTGTCGAAGAACACCCATCAGCCCCAGCATTTT. As protein: CASSLSKNTHQPQHF.

This clone showed up just a few times. The chain couples TRBV5-1 to TRBJ2-7, with 9 bases fitting TRBD2. The V and J ends lost 1 base and 3 bases, in that order; junction bases with no gene match: 2. This CDR3 has 14 amino acids. Germline values: CDR1 SGHRS, CDR2 YFSETQ. The CDR3 reads CASSLTSGRYEQYF. The CDR3 DNA follows: TGCGCCAGCAGCTTGACTAGCGGGCGCTACGAGCAGTACTTC.

This sequence joins TRBV6-2 or TRBV6-3 and TRBJ2-7, with D unclear. There are 12 residues in the CDR3. The V gene lost 2 bases and the J gene lost 6 bases, with 8 bases spanning the gap. Germline CDR1 is MNHEY and CDR2 is SVGEGT. The DNA of the CDR3 is TGTGCCAGCAGTTACCGGGCCTCCGAGCAGTACTTC. Residues: CASSYRASEQYF.

This chain joins TRBV7-2 and TRBJ2-1; D may be TRBD2 (6 bases). Germline V gene sequence: CDR1 SGHTA, CDR2 FQGNSA. Trimming shortened V by 7 bases and J by 5 bases, and 15 bases separated the two germline ends. The CDR3 extends over 14 amino acids. The DNA of the CDR3 is TGTGCCAGCACAAGGAGGGGAATCGACAATGAGCAGTTCTTC. Translated: CASTRRGIDNEQFF.

The CDR3 region is CASSLGGWSSGYNEQFF. CDR3 nucleotides: TGCGCCAGCAGCTTGGGGGGTTGGTCTAGCGGTTACAATGAGCAGTTCTTC. The chain couples TRBV5-1 to TRBJ2-1; 7 nucleotides align to TRBD2. The V segment lost 0 bases and the J segment 4 bases; nucleotides outside the gene matches: 10. The V gene's germline CDR1 is SGHRS and CDR2 YFSETQ. The CDR3 has 17 amino acids.

The chain has TRBV7-2 and TRBJ2-5; TRBD1 is a possible D gene (6 bases). Germline CDR1 reads SGHTA; CDR2 reads FQGNSA. Trimming pared 5 bases from V and 5 bases from J, leaving 18 bases between. This CDR3 is 15 amino acids long. The CDR3 sequence is CASSPKAGVSETQYF. CDR3 sequence (DNA): TGTGCCAGCAGCCCCAAAGCAGGGGTCAGCGAGACCCAGTACTTC.

This chain uses TRBV28 with TRBJ2-7, with 7 bases aligning to TRBD1. The trim removed 6 bases at V and 3 bases at J, leaving 2 bases unmatched. The CDR3 spans 12 residues. Germline V CDR1 and CDR2: MDHEN, SYDVKM. This chain's CDR3 is CASRRQGYEQYF. The CDR3 nucleotides are TGTGCCAGCAGAAGACAGGGCTACGAGCAGTACTTC.

The chain joins TRBV6-2 or TRBV6-3 to TRBJ1-1; D call uncertain. The CDR3 is 15 amino acids. Between the trimmed V and J ends, which lost 5 bases and 5 bases, there was a span of 18 bases. Germline V gene sequence: CDR1 MNHEY, CDR2 SVGEGT. The CDR3 loop is CASSQNKAEGTEAFF. Written as DNA, the CDR3 is TGTGCCAGCAGTCAAAATAAGGCCGAAGGGACTGAAGCTTTCTTT.

J is TRBJ2-3 and V is TRBV6-4, with 7 bases fitting TRBD2. Losses at the gene ends were 2 bases for V and 1 base for J; bases not matched to a gene: 3. Germline V gives CDR1 MRHNA, CDR2 SNTAGT. This CDR3 has 15 amino acids. CDR3 bases: TGTGCCAGCAGTGACAGGGCGGGAGGCACAGATACGCAGTATTTT. As protein: CASSDRAGGTDTQYF.

This clone has a single count. The J gene is TRBJ2-5, the V gene TRBV11-2, with D possibly being TRBD1 (6 bases). The germline V gene encodes CDR1 SGHAT and CDR2 FQNNGV. The V end lost 7 bases, the J end lost 5 bases, and 17 bases lay between the germline ends. The CDR3 length is 14 residues. CDR3 in DNA: TGTGCCAGCACCATCACAGGGTTTGGGGAGACCCAGTACTTC. It specifies CASTITGFGETQYF.

This chain joins TRBV10-3 and TRBJ2-7; TRBD2 might be the D (5 bases). Trimming shortened V by 10 bases and J by 1 base, and 11 bases separated the two germline ends. CDR1 and CDR2 from the germline V gene are ENHRY and SYGVKD. The CDR3 spans 12 residues. The CDR3 loop is CATGVGSYEQYF. Here the CDR3 DNA reads TGTGCCACCGGGGTCGGGTCCTACGAGCAGTACTTC.

This clone is a singleton in its sample. CDR3 amino acids: CASSRTRRQTPNYGYTF. The CDR3 nucleotides read TGTGCCAGCAGCCGAACGCGTCGGCAGACGCCTAACTATGGCTACACCTTC. The chain has TRBV28 and TRBJ1-2; D is unresolved. V lost 6 bases, J lost 0 bases, and 20 bases lay in between. From germline, CDR1 is MDHEN and CDR2 SYDVKM. This CDR3 has 17 residues.

The table lists this clone with a few counts. V usage is TRBV18 and J usage is TRBJ1-2, with D uncertain. Deletions cut 6 bases from V and 4 bases from J, with 24 bases between. CDR1 KGHSH and CDR2 LQKENI come from the germline V gene. The CDR3 loop spans 17 amino acids. CDR3 coding DNA: TGTGCCAGCTCGCCCATGGAAGCACTACGAGGGATCTATGGCTACACCTTC. Translation gives CASSPMEALRGIYGYTF.

The rearrangement joins TRBV6-4 to TRBJ1-2; tentatively, D is TRBD1 (6 bases). CDR1 and CDR2 (germline): MRHNA, SNTAGT. This CDR3 has 15 residues. V was trimmed by 5 bases and J by 5 bases, leaving 18 bases between them. As DNA, the CDR3 is TGTGCCAGCAGTCCAGGGGAGGGGTTGGGATATGGCTACACCTTC. Its protein product is CASSPGEGLGYGYTF.

This chain uses TRBV5-8 with TRBJ2-6; perhaps TRBD1 as D (6 bases). The germline gives CDR1 SGHTS, CDR2 YDEGEE. This CDR3 comprises 15 residues. Trimming cost V 4 bases and J 5 bases, with 13 bases left between them. The CDR3 DNA reads TGTGCCAGCAGCCCGGGACACCCTCGGGCCAACGTCCTGACTTTC. It is translated as CASSPGHPRANVLTF. Looking up the rest from reference TRBV5-8 and TRBJ2-6 gives the full variable domain: EAGVTQSPTHLIKTRGQQATLRCSPISGHTSVYWYQQALGLGLQFLLWYDEGEERNRGNFPPRFSGRQFPNYSSELNVNALELEDSALYLCASSPGHPRANVLTFGAGSRLTVL.